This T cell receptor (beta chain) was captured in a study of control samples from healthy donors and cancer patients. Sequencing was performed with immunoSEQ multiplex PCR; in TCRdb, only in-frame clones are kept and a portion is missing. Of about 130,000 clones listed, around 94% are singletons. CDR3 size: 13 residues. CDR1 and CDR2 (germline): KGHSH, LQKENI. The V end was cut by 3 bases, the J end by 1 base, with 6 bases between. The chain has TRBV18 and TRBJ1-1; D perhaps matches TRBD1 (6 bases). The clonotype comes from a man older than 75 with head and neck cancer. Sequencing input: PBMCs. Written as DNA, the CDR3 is TGTGCCAGCTCACCGACAGGGAACACTGAAGCTTTCTTT. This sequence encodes CASSPTGNTEAFF. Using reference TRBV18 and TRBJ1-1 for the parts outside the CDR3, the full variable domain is NAGVMQNPRHLVRRRGQEARLRCSPMKGHSHVYWYRQLPEEGLKFMVYLQKENIIDESGMPKERFSAEFPKEGPSILRIQQVVRGDSAAYFCASSPTGNTEAFFGQGTRLTVV.